The 26 T cell receptor beta chains below come from one sample, sequenced in a study of blood T cell repertoires in COVID-19. Profiled with immunoSEQ multiplex PCR; TCRdb holds only in-frame clones, not every one. The table lists roughly 70,000 clones, around four fifths of them singletons. Sequenced material: peripheral blood. The receptors here all came from a human donor in a cohort sampled during active COVID-19.

The gene calls are TRBV10-3 and TRBJ2-5; 11 nucleotides agree with TRBD1. This CDR3 is built from 13 residues. CDR1 ENHRY and CDR2 SYGVKD come from the germline V gene. V lost 6 bases to trimming and J lost 5 bases; unmatched junction nucleotides: 2. The CDR3 loop reads CAIRGQGDETQYF. CDR3 sequence (DNA): TGTGCCATCAGGGGACAGGGGGATGAGACCCAGTACTTC.

This clone was detected a few times. The rearrangement uses TRBV28 and TRBJ1-2, with D tentatively TRBD1 (6 bases). Germline CDR1 and CDR2: MDHEN and SYDVKM. The CDR3 consists of 15 residues. Trimming shortened V by 6 bases and J by 0 bases, and 14 bases separated the two germline ends. The CDR3 is CASSSSGAANYGYTF. CDR3 DNA sequence: TGTGCCAGCAGCTCATCAGGGGCGGCTAACTATGGCTACACCTTC.

This clone was observed once. The J gene is TRBJ1-5, the V gene TRBV28, with a tentative D call TRBD1 (6 bases). In germline, CDR1 is MDHEN, CDR2 SYDVKM. V lost 5 bases to trimming and J lost 6 bases, with 17 bases between them. This CDR3 is 15 amino acids long. The CDR3, as DNA: TGTGCCAGCAGTGACGAATATGGACAGCGTCAGCCCCAGCATTTT. As protein: CASSDEYGQRQPQHF.

The CDR3 DNA sequence: TGTGCCAGCAGCCCAACTAGCGGGAGCCTCTCTGGGGCCAACGTCCTGACTTTC. The encoded protein is CASSPTSGSLSGANVLTF. This chain uses TRBV9 with TRBJ2-6; 11 bases agree with TRBD2. The CDR3 totals 18 residues. CDR1 is SGDLS, CDR2 YYNGEE, per germline. J gave up 0 bases and V 4 bases, and 6 bases lay outside the gene matches.

The V gene is TRBV28, the J gene TRBJ1-4, with 11 bases lining up with TRBD1. The CDR3 spans 15 residues. The V and J ends lost 4 bases and 8 bases, in that order; junction bases with no gene match: 6. Per the germline V gene, CDR1 is MDHEN and CDR2 is SYDVKM. The CDR3, as DNA: TGTGCCAGCAGTTCCGGACAGGGGGCCGGGGAAAAACTGTTTTTT. Its protein is CASSSGQGAGEKLFF.

The genes are TRBV3-1 (or the pseudogene TRBV3-2) and TRBJ2-6; D possibly corresponds to TRBD2 (5 bases). The CDR3 spans 19 residues. V was cut by 1 base and J by 2 bases, with 18 bases left in between. The germline V gene encodes CDR1 LGHDT and CDR2 YNNKEL (reference sequence). The CDR3 spells CASSQVLSGLEAGANVLTF. CDR3 bases: TGTGCCAGCAGCCAAGTGCTTTCCGGGCTGGAGGCTGGGGCCAACGTCCTGACTTTC.

The CDR3: CASSREPGGRYEQYF. The CDR3 DNA is TGTGCCAGCAGCCGAGAACCGGGAGGGCGCTACGAGCAGTACTTC. The genes are TRBV3-1 (or the pseudogene TRBV3-2) and TRBJ2-7, with TRBD2 identical over 8 bases. Germline values: CDR1 LGHDT, CDR2 YNNKEL (reference sequence). The CDR3 consists of 15 residues. J gave up 3 bases and V 4 bases, and 8 bases lay outside the gene matches.

The chain joins TRBV11-2 to TRBJ1-2, with 7 bases aligning to TRBD1. The trim removed 5 bases at V and 7 bases at J, leaving 19 bases unmatched. The V gene's germline CDR1 is SGHAT and CDR2 FQNNGV. The CDR3 is 17 residues long. The CDR3 bases are TGTGCCAGCAGCCCCGGTCGAGGGACAGCCGCCTTTAGTGGCTACACCTTC. Its protein product is CASSPGRGTAAFSGYTF.

The rearrangement uses TRBV19 and TRBJ1-5; 8 bases match TRBD1. There are 16 residues in the CDR3. The J segment lost 1 base and the V segment lost 7 bases, leaving 9 bases of the junction unmatched. The germline CDR1 and CDR2 sequences are LNHDA and SQIVND (reference sequence). CDR3 sequence (DNA): TGTGCCAGTAAAGCAGGGGGCTTTTGGAGCAATCAGCCCCAGCATTTT. It encodes CASKAGGFWSNQPQHF.

J is TRBJ2-7 and V is TRBV7-9; 9 nucleotides line up with TRBD1. This CDR3 is built from 17 residues. J was trimmed by 2 bases and V by 3 bases; bases with no gene match: 11. In germline, CDR1 is SEHNR, CDR2 FQNEAQ (reference sequence). CDR3 residues: CASSFRHQGTGPYEQYF. The CDR3 nucleotides are TGTGCCAGCAGCTTCCGGCACCAGGGGACAGGGCCCTACGAGCAGTACTTC.

This sequence joins TRBV5-1 and TRBJ1-4; the match to TRBD1 covers 7 bases. The CDR3 contains 15 residues. Losses at the gene ends were 4 bases for V and 0 bases for J; bases not matched to a gene: 3. In germline, CDR1 is SGHRS, CDR2 YFSETQ. The CDR3 reads CASSLQGATNEKLFF. CDR3 bases: TGCGCCAGCAGCCTTCAGGGGGCAACTAATGAAAAACTGTTTTTT.

This clone showed up just a few times. The rearrangement joins TRBV7-2 to TRBJ1-6, with 7 nucleotides matching TRBD1. Per germline, CDR1 SGHTA and CDR2 FQGNSA. The CDR3 spans 16 residues. With 0 bases clipped from V and 6 bases from J, the junction kept 5 bases outside the gene matches. The CDR3 DNA is TGTGCCAGCAGCTTAGCGGGGACAGCAACTAATTCACCCCTCCACTTT. Its protein product is CASSLAGTATNSPLHF. Using reference TRBV7-2 and TRBJ1-6 for the parts outside the CDR3, the full variable domain is GAGVSQSPSNKVTEKGKDVELRCDPISGHTALYWYRQSLGQGLEFLIYFQGNSAPDKSGLPSDRFSAERTGGSVSTLTIQRTQQEDSAVYLCASSLAGTATNSPLHFGNGTRLTVT.

CDR3 loop: CASSFRPGLQETQYF. The CDR3 bases are TGTGCCAGCAGCTTCCGCCCGGGACTACAAGAGACCCAGTACTTC. The V call is TRBV11-1, the J call TRBJ2-5, with 7 bases that match TRBD2. Germline V lookup: CDR1 SGHAT, CDR2 FQDESV (reference sequence). J gave up 2 bases and V 3 bases, and 6 bases lay outside the gene matches. The CDR3 loop spans 15 amino acids. Variable domain in full (rest from reference TRBV11-1 and TRBJ2-5): EAEVAQSPRYKITEKSQAVAFWCDPISGHATLYWYRQILGQGPELLVQFQDESVVDDSQLPKDRFSAERLKGVDSTLKIQPAELGDSAMYLCASSFRPGLQETQYFGPGTRLLVL.

The chain employs TRBV5-6 and TRBJ2-5; 7 bases fit TRBD1. The CDR3 has 13 amino acids. The V gene end was trimmed by 4 bases and the J gene end by 2 bases; junction bases not matched to a gene: 2. CDR1 is SGHDT, CDR2 YYEEEE, per germline. In DNA form, the CDR3 reads TGTGCCAGCAGCCCGACAGGGCAAGAGACCCAGTACTTC. It yields the protein CASSPTGQETQYF.

This clone appeared a single time. CDR3 loop: CAWSTRSEQYF. The CDR3 region has the DNA TGTGCCTGGAGTACTCGGTCAGAGCAGTACTTC. The J gene is TRBJ2-7, the V gene TRBV30; D is unresolved. V lost 2 bases to trimming and J lost 7 bases, with 9 bases between them. This CDR3 contains 11 residues. Germline V gene data show CDR1 as GTSNPN and CDR2 as SVGIG (reference sequence).

The V call is TRBV4-1, the J call TRBJ1-5, with 9 bases matching TRBD1. V lost 1 base to trimming and J lost 4 bases; unmatched junction nucleotides: 11. CDR3 length equals 18 residues. Germline lookup yields CDR1 MGHRA and CDR2 YSYEKL. The CDR3 DNA reads as TGCGCCAGCAGCCAAGGAATTGATAAGGGGACAGGGAATCAGCCCCAGCATTTT. It translates to CASSQGIDKGTGNQPQHF.

The rearrangement uses TRBV6-1 and TRBJ2-5; tentatively, D is TRBD1 (6 bases). The CDR3 is 14 residues long. Germline CDR1 reads MNHNS; CDR2 reads SASEGT. Trimming took off 3 bases at V and 5 bases at J, with 13 bases between the two ends. CDR3 loop: CASSDLQGVETQYF. In DNA form, the CDR3 reads TGTGCCAGCAGTGATCTACAGGGCGTTGAGACCCAGTACTTC.

J is TRBJ2-1 and V is TRBV24-1; no firm D call. Per germline, CDR1 KGHDR and CDR2 SFDVKD. Deletions cut 4 bases from V and 3 bases from J, with 6 bases between. The CDR3 loop spans 13 amino acids. CDR3 nucleotides: TGTGCCACCAGTGACGTTAACTACAATGAGCAGTTCTTC. This translates into CATSDVNYNEQFF.

The rearrangement uses TRBV2 and TRBJ1-4, with D possibly being TRBD1 (6 bases). Germline values: CDR1 SNHLY, CDR2 FYNNEI. Trimming removed 7 bases from V and 5 bases from J, with 14 bases in between. This CDR3 region has 14 residues. The CDR3 region has the DNA TGTGCCAGCACCTGGACAGTGGGCAATGAAAAACTGTTTTTT. Its translation: CASTWTVGNEKLFF. Using reference TRBV2 and TRBJ1-4 for the parts outside the CDR3, the full variable domain is EPEVTQTPSHQVTQMGQEVILRCVPISNHLYFYWYRQILGQKVEFLVSFYNNEISEKSEIFDDQFSVERPDGSNFTLKIRSTKLEDSAMYFCASTWTVGNEKLFFGSGTQLSVL.

The chain recombines TRBV7-9 with TRBJ1-1; D is ambiguous. The germline gives CDR1 SEHNR, CDR2 FQNEAQ (reference sequence). V was trimmed by 1 base and J by 1 base, leaving 7 bases between them. This CDR3 is 14 amino acids long. The chain's CDR3 is CASSLGAGNTEAFF. In DNA form, the CDR3 reads TGTGCCAGCAGCTTAGGGGCAGGGAACACTGAAGCTTTCTTT.

The chain carries TRBV6-5 and TRBJ1-3; D is unclear. This CDR3 comprises 13 residues. Per germline, CDR1 MNHEY and CDR2 SVGAGI. V lost 6 bases and J 1 base, leaving 7 bases between the germline ends. The CDR3 DNA follows: TGTGCCAGCAGGACTCCGTCTGGAAACACCATATATTTT. Amino acids: CASRTPSGNTIYF.

CDR3 bases: TGTGCCAGCAGCTTGAAGGGGGCCCAGGATCAGCCCCAGCATTTT. This translates into CASSLKGAQDQPQHF. V usage is TRBV7-2 and J usage is TRBJ1-5; TRBD1 matches at 7 bases. The CDR3 extends over 15 amino acids. Losses at the gene ends were 3 bases for V and 5 bases for J; bases not matched to a gene: 7. Germline V gives CDR1 SGHTA, CDR2 FQGNSA.

This chain joins TRBV4-2 and TRBJ2-5, with TRBD2 as a possible D gene (6 bases). Germline V gene data show CDR1 as LGHNA and CDR2 as YNFKEQ. Trimming pared 4 bases from V and 3 bases from J, leaving 15 bases between. The CDR3 covers 15 residues. The CDR3 region is CASSRYSGGEETQYF. The CDR3 nucleotides read TGTGCCAGCAGCCGTTATAGCGGAGGGGAAGAGACCCAGTACTTC.

The chain carries TRBV6-2 or TRBV6-3 and TRBJ2-2; 8 bases match TRBD1. V was clipped by 5 bases and J by 6 bases; unmatched bases: 5. The CDR3 sequence is 14 residues long. Germline CDR1 and CDR2: MNHEY and SVGEGT. CDR3 protein: CASSLRQGSGELFF. CDR3 nucleotides: TGTGCCAGCAGTCTTCGACAGGGGTCCGGGGAGCTGTTTTTT.

This CDR3 is CASSTRASGRFGEQFF. DNA of the CDR3: TGTGCCAGCAGTACCCGGGCTAGCGGGAGATTCGGCGAGCAGTTCTTC. The chain couples TRBV3-1 (or the pseudogene TRBV3-2) to TRBJ2-1; TRBD2 matches 10 bases. This CDR3 comprises 16 residues. In germline, CDR1 is LGHDT, CDR2 YNNKEL (reference sequence). The V segment lost 6 bases and the J segment 10 bases; nucleotides outside the gene matches: 15.

The chain uses TRBV27 and TRBJ1-2; 8 bases align to TRBD1. With V trimmed by 8 bases and J by 1 base, 15 bases remained unmatched. The CDR3 covers 17 residues. Germline V gene lookup returns CDR1 MNHEY and CDR2 SMNVEV (reference sequence). The CDR3 reads CASGSSGQVGGNYGYTF. The CDR3 DNA reads as TGTGCCAGCGGCTCCTCGGGACAGGTCGGGGGTAACTATGGCTACACCTTC.